There are many counts of the clone carrying this T cell receptor beta chain. The antigen is unknown. Construction of the TCR beta libraries employed iRepertoire HTBI primers in conjunction with Arm-PCR of CDR3 regions. TCRdb processed the multiplex PCR reads anew with MiXCR; each CDR3 protein has one entry. The sample has roughly 450,000 distinct CDR3 sequences, approximately 22% seen once. The sample belongs to a study of regulatory T cells in long-lasting Graves disease. Whole-study findings and limits: Newly diagnosed patients had higher TCR diversity than persistent Graves' patients did. Thyroid tissue was not studied; only peripheral blood was. Persistent patients had a count of shared public clonotypes (around 2,700) that exceeded that of new patients (about 930).

Time point in this sample: persistent/refractory GD, antithyroid drugs over 5 years with positive TRAb. From PBMCs, RNA was extracted and then used to make the TCR library. Material: peripheral blood mononuclear cells (PBMCs), obtained when the disease was refractory, from a patient treated with antithyroid drugs. This receptor was obtained from a female donor with Graves disease.

The CDR3 sequence is CASSEDFNSYYGYTF. The DNA for the CDR3 is TGTGCCAGCAGTGAAGATTTTAACAGCTACTATGGCTACACCTTC. The chain links TRBV12-3 or TRBV12-4 to TRBJ1-2, with unresolved D. The germline V and J ends were trimmed by 5 bases and 3 bases, with 16 bases remaining between them. The CDR3 extends over 15 amino acids.